These 19 T cell receptor beta chains share one sample of origin, sequenced in a study of regulatory T cells in long-lasting Graves disease. Arm-PCR of CDR3 regions and iRepertoire HTBI primers were used to build TCR beta libraries. MiXCR, run by TCRdb on the multiplex PCR reads, gives a single entry per CDR3 protein. Here the sample spans 680,000 or so distinct CDR3 sequences, roughly 16% being singletons. Noted time point: newly diagnosed GD, antithyroid drugs for less than 3 months. Scientists built the TCR library using RNA that was extracted from PBMCs. These data were likewise used in another study, on T cells in Graves' hyperthyroidism and ophthalmopathy.

Sequenced material: peripheral blood mononuclear cells (PBMCs), taken at new diagnosis, from a patient treated with antithyroid drugs. The receptors originated from a woman younger than 45 with Graves disease.

At least ten counts were recorded for this clonotype. This chain connects TRBV5-1 to TRBJ2-3; 8 bases fit TRBD2. This CDR3 region has 20 residues. Germline-derived CDR1 and CDR2 are SGHRS and YFSETQ. J gave up 2 bases and V 1 base, and 18 bases lay outside the gene matches. In DNA form, the CDR3 reads TGCGCCAGCAGCTTGCGCCCAGCGGGAGCGATAACGGTGGACACAGATACGCAGTATTTT. Its protein product is CASSLRPAGAITVDTDTQYF.

This clonotype was seen at least ten times. This chain links TRBV28 with TRBJ1-5; tentatively, D is TRBD1 (6 bases). Trimming took 4 bases from V and 2 from J, leaving 15 bases between them. This CDR3 contains 16 residues. The V gene's germline CDR1 is MDHEN and CDR2 SYDVKM. CDR3 in amino acids: CASSSGEGVGNQPQHF. The CDR3 coding sequence is TGTGCCAGCAGTTCGGGCGAGGGGGTTGGCAATCAGCCCCAGCATTTT.

This clonotype was recorded only once. The chain carries TRBV5-1 and TRBJ2-3; D is tentatively TRBD1 or TRBD2 (5 bases each). V lost 7 bases and J 0 bases, leaving 6 bases between the germline ends. In germline, CDR1 is SGHRS, CDR2 YFSETQ. The CDR3 length is 12 residues. The CDR3 DNA reads TGCGCCAGCTGGGACAGCACAGATACGCAGTATTTT. Residues: CASWDSTDTQYF.

This clonotype appeared many times. The chain joins TRBV2 to TRBJ1-4; the D is unclear. The CDR3 has 14 residues. In germline, CDR1 is SNHLY, CDR2 FYNNEI. The V end lost 6 bases, the J end lost 7 bases, and 15 bases lay between the germline ends. CDR3 protein: CASSDQVGIEKLFF. DNA of the CDR3: TGTGCCAGCAGCGACCAGGTGGGGATTGAAAAACTGTTTTTT.

This clonotype was seen ten or more times. For the CDR3, the DNA is TGTGCCAGTAGTAAAAGTTTCGGGGGGGCGAACACCGGGGAGCTGTTTTTT. It is translated as CASSKSFGGANTGELFF. J is TRBJ2-2 and V is TRBV19; 8 bases fit TRBD2. The CDR3 spans 17 residues. Germline trimming cut 4 bases from V and 0 bases from J; bases unmatched to any gene: 7. Per germline, CDR1 LNHDA and CDR2 SQIVND (reference sequence). The whole variable domain, filled in from reference TRBV19 and TRBJ2-2, reads DGGITQSPKYLFRKEGQNVTLSCEQNLNHDAMYWYRQDPGQGLRLIYYSQIVNDFQKGDIAEGYSVSREKKESFPLTVTSAQKNPTAFYLCASSKSFGGANTGELFFGEGSRLTVL.

In its sample, this clonotype was seen many times. The chain carries TRBV6-1 and TRBJ1-4, with 7 bases aligning to TRBD1. The J segment lost 3 bases and the V segment lost 6 bases, leaving 7 bases of the junction unmatched. From germline, CDR1 is MNHNS and CDR2 SASEGT. This CDR3 has 15 amino acids. CDR3 region: CASRQTGMANEKLFF. Written as DNA, the CDR3 is TGTGCCAGCAGACAGACAGGGATGGCTAATGAAAAACTGTTTTTT.

This clonotype was picked up a small number of times. The rearrangement uses TRBV3-1 and TRBJ2-7, with 9 bases lining up with TRBD1. The CDR3 spans 15 residues. Germline V gene data show CDR1 as LGHDT and CDR2 as YNNKEL (reference sequence). J gave up 4 bases and V 2 bases, and 6 bases lay outside the gene matches. CDR3 DNA: TGTGCCAGCAGCCAAACGGACAGGGGCGCATACGAGCAGTACTTC. It yields the protein CASSQTDRGAYEQYF.

This clonotype turned up a few times. The chain is built from TRBV12-3 or TRBV12-4 and TRBJ2-1; 8 bases are a match to TRBD1. V lost 5 bases and J lost 0; bases outside the gene matches: 3. CDR3 size: 15 residues. The CDR3 reads CASSAQGDSYNEQFF. In DNA, the CDR3 is TGTGCCAGCAGTGCACAGGGGGACTCCTACAATGAGCAGTTCTTC.

In this sample, this clonotype turned up many times. V is TRBV12-3 or TRBV12-4 and J is TRBJ2-1, with 11 nucleotides matching TRBD2. J lost 3 bases, V lost 5 bases, and 6 bases had no gene match. The CDR3 has 16 amino acids. The CDR3 reads CASSPRLAGNYNEQFF. CDR3 DNA: TGTGCCAGCAGTCCAAGACTAGCGGGAAACTACAATGAGCAGTTCTTC.

The chain links TRBV20-1 to TRBJ2-3; 11 bases are shared with TRBD2. This CDR3 comprises 11 residues. The V segment lost 1 base and the J segment 14 bases; nucleotides outside the gene matches: 2. Germline CDR1 reads DFQATT; CDR2 reads SNEGSKA (reference sequence). The CDR3 spells CSARVLAGAYF. CDR3 sequence (DNA): TGCAGTGCTAGAGTACTAGCGGGGGCGTATTTT.

The chain employs TRBV9 and TRBJ1-2, with D maybe TRBD1 (5 bases). Germline-derived CDR1 and CDR2 are SGDLS and YYNGEE. The CDR3 consists of 16 residues. The ends were cut back, 3 bases at V and 2 bases at J, with 17 bases in the middle. CDR3 amino acids: CASSASWGTENYGYTF. The CDR3 DNA sequence: TGTGCCAGCAGCGCGTCCTGGGGGACGGAGAACTATGGCTACACCTTC. Based on the CDR3 plus reference TRBV9 and TRBJ1-2, the full variable domain is DSGVTQTPKHLITATGQRVTLRCSPRSGDLSVYWYQQSLDQGLQFLIQYYNGEERAKGNILERFSAQQFPDLHSELNLSSLELGDSALYFCASSASWGTENYGYTFGSGTRLTVV.

V and J are TRBV19 and TRBJ1-2; possibly TRBD1 for D (5 bases). The CDR3 consists of 16 residues. The V gene lost 5 bases and the J gene lost 3 bases, with 19 bases spanning the gap. Germline assignment: CDR1 LNHDA and CDR2 SQIVND (reference sequence). The CDR3 DNA is TGTGCCAGTAGTCCTTGGAGGGGCAAGGGAGACTATGGCTACACCTTC. Amino acids: CASSPWRGKGDYGYTF.

This clonotype occurred many times. This chain links TRBV20-1 with TRBJ2-5; a possible D gene is TRBD2 (5 bases). Germline V gene sequence: CDR1 DFQATT, CDR2 SNEGSKA (reference sequence). This CDR3 comprises 14 residues. Trimming stripped 3 bases from V and 5 bases from J, with 16 bases between. The CDR3 region is CSASSAEPGETQYF. The CDR3 bases are TGCAGTGCTAGCAGCGCGGAGCCGGGGGAGACCCAGTACTTC.

This clonotype has ten or more counts. This rearrangement joins TRBV18 to TRBJ1-4; no reliable D call. The CDR3 is 14 residues long. Germline assignment: CDR1 KGHSH and CDR2 LQKENI. The V end lost 4 bases, the J end lost 4 bases, and 10 bases lay between the germline ends. The CDR3 nucleotides read TGTGCCAGCTCACTGTACAGAGATAATGAAAAACTGTTTTTT. It codes for CASSLYRDNEKLFF.

The J gene is TRBJ2-7, the V gene TRBV18; D is possibly TRBD1 (6 bases). V was cut by 3 bases and J by 0 bases, with 12 bases left in between. The CDR3 consists of 15 residues. Germline V gives CDR1 KGHSH, CDR2 LQKENI. The CDR3 is CASSPRLTGSYEQYF. The CDR3 nucleotides are TGTGCCAGCTCACCCCGACTGACAGGCTCCTACGAGCAGTACTTC.

In its sample, this clonotype was seen many times. The rearrangement uses TRBV20-1 and TRBJ2-7; unclear D gene. The CDR3 contains 12 residues. Trimming took 6 bases from V and 5 from J, leaving 14 bases between them. Germline V lookup: CDR1 DFQATT, CDR2 SNEGSKA (reference sequence). The CDR3 DNA reads TGCAGTGCCAACAGAGCTTCTGACGAGCAGTACTTC. Its translation: CSANRASDEQYF.

This clonotype was detected only a few times. This chain joins TRBV5-5 and TRBJ1-5, with no clear D. The V end lost 4 bases, the J end lost 4 bases, and 9 bases lay between the germline ends. The CDR3 contains 13 residues. Germline V CDR1 and CDR2: SGHKS, YYEKEE (reference sequence). The CDR3 DNA sequence: TGTGCCAGCAGCGAGGACCCAAATCAGCCCCAGCATTTT. Translating gives CASSEDPNQPQHF.

This clonotype turned up a few times. The genes are TRBV3-1 and TRBJ2-6; 11 bases are shared with TRBD1. CDR3 size: 18 residues. Germline CDR1 and CDR2: LGHDT and YNNKEL (reference sequence). V was clipped by 4 bases and J by 2 bases; unmatched bases: 7. The CDR3 nucleotides are TGTGCCAGCAGCCTCGCGGACAGGGGGCTGGCTGGGGCCAACGTCCTGACTTTC. Translated, it gives CASSLADRGLAGANVLTF.

This clonotype was counted only a few times. This chain links TRBV4-1 with TRBJ2-2; TRBD2 is a possible D gene (6 bases). The V end was cut by 5 bases, the J end by 5 bases, with 12 bases between. The CDR3 contains 14 residues. Germline V gene sequence: CDR1 MGHRA, CDR2 YSYEKL. The CDR3 nucleotides read TGCGCCAGCAGCTACCCTAGCGAGACCGGGGAGCTGTTTTTT. Amino acid sequence: CASSYPSETGELFF.